This TCR beta chain was profiled in a study of blood T cell dynamics during melanoma immunotherapy. About the study: Standard first-line treatment here was pembrolizumab or nivolumab plus ipilimumab in metastatic melanoma.

V shed 2 bases and J shed 4 bases, with 6 bases lying between them. The CDR3 is 13 amino acids. Germline loops: CDR1 MNHEY, CDR2 SMNVEV (reference sequence). Time point here: pre-treatment baseline. Clones were read by immunoSEQ multiplex PCR, and TCRdb kept only the in-frame ones, dropping some. The top ten clones hold 1.7% of a sample with approximately 4,000 clones, approximately 97% of them seen once. The J gene is TRBJ2-1, the V gene TRBV27; D is uncertain. The sequencing here drew on effector memory CD8+ T cells from blood, taken from a patient treated with checkpoint blockade. This clonotype was sampled from a human donor with melanoma. CDR3 amino acids: CASSLDHYNEQFF. In DNA, the CDR3 is TGTGCCAGCAGTTTAGACCATTACAATGAGCAGTTCTTC.